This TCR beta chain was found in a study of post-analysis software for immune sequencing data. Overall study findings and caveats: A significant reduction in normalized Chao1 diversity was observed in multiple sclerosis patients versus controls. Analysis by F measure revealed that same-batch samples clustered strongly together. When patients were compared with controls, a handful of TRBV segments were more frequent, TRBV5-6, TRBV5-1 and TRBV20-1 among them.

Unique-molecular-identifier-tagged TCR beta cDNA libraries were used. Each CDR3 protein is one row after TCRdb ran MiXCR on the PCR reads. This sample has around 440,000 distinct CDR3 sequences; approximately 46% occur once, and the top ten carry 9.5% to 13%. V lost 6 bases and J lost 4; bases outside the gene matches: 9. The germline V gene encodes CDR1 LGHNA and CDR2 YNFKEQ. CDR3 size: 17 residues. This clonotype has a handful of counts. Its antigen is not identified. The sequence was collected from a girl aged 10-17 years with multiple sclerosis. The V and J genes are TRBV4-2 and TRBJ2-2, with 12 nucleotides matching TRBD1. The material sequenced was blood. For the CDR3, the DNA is TGTGCCAGCAGAAGGGACAGGGGGCCCCGGGGCACCGGGGAGCTGTTTTTT. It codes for CASRRDRGPRGTGELFF.